This T cell receptor (beta chain) is from a study of blood T cell repertoires in COVID-19 (dated by TCRdb to the early 2020s). For context, the study as a whole: Samples covering the acute and convalescent phases of COVID-19 were provided by collaborators in the United States, Italy and Spain. Where available, HLA class I and class II types were obtained from metadata supplied by the sample provider rather than from assay-based typing. The repertoires were released in a freely available public database meant as a resource for research on the immune response to SARS-CoV-2. The dataset comprised deeply sampled blood TCRbeta repertoires from subjects exposed to, actively infected with, or recovered from COVID-19. Samples came from the ongoing ImmuneRACE study (first 160 participants) plus 1,254 subjects from 6 global collaborators. The prospective study material was composed of cDNA or gDNA derived from T cells, B-cell-depleted T cells, or PBMCs. Nearly every sample came with metadata listing a de-identified subject ID, COVID-19 status, age in years and sex.

TCRbeta CDR3 regions were amplified from genomic DNA by means of the immunoSEQ Assay, a bias-controlled multiplex PCR. Per the source publication's procedure: Within the assay, amplification of reference gene primers was used to estimate how many nucleated cells each sample contained. To quantify the absolute abundance of each unique TCRbeta CDR3 rearrangement, sequence reads were collapsed and filtered. Productive Simpson clonality was computed per sample as the square root of Simpson's diversity index over productive rearrangements. Imported from immuneACCESS, the table was reduced by TCRdb to in-frame sequences with V and J called. These copies leave out some clones; in studies compared against another copy, an unresolved V gene accounts for under half, and the cause of the remainder is not known. V and J calls and clone size follow that table, whereas D and trimming were derived from the DNA. Present in this sample are some 120,000 clones, roughly 71% of which were seen just once. Over 15% of the sample is in the top ten clones.

Overall study results and their limits: Clinical and demographic metadata were provided uncurated, with the amount varying by source and participant.

This clone was counted between two and nine times. The antigen this receptor binds is unknown. No qualities accompany the bases; no much larger clone lies one base away. Each collaborating institution followed its own protocols to collect whole blood in K2EDTA tubes. For TCRbeta analysis, collaborator samples were shipped as frozen whole blood, as isolated PBMCs, or as DNA extracted from either sample type. The receptor was isolated from an older man with acute or convalescent COVID-19. The sequenced sample consisted of peripheral blood.

Here is the DNA: TGTGCCACGACAGGGGGCCCTGAAAAACTGTTTTTT. Translated, this gives CATTGGPEKLFF. The chain employs TRBV6-6 and TRBJ1-4, and TRBD1 aligns with 10 junction nucleotides. V has 10 bases trimmed and J has 7 bases trimmed; junction bases matching no gene number 3. Via the germline V gene (reference sequence), CDR1 is MNHNY and CDR2 SVGAGI. The CDR3 measures 12 amino acids from cysteine to phenylalanine. Left in the record is the CDR3 DNA by itself, 36 bases read in frame from the first base.